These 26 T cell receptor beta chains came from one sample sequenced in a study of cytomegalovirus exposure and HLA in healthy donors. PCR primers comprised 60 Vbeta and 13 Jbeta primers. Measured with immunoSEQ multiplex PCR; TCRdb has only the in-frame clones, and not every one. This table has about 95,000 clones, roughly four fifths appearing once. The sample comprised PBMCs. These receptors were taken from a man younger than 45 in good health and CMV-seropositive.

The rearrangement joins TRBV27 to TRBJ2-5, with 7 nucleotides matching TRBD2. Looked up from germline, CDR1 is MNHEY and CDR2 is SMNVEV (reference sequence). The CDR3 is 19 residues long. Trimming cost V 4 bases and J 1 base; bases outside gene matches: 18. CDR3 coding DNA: TGTGCCAGCAGTTCACGCGCGCTGGAATGGGGGGGGACCCAAGAGACCCAGTACTTC. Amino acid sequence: CASSSRALEWGGTQETQYF.

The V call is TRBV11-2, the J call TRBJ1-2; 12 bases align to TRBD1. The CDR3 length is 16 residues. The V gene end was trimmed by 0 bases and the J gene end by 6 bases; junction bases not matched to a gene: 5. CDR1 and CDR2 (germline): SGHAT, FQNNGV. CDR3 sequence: CASSLEWDRGLDGYTF. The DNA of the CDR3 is TGTGCCAGCAGCTTAGAATGGGACAGGGGGCTCGATGGCTACACCTTC.

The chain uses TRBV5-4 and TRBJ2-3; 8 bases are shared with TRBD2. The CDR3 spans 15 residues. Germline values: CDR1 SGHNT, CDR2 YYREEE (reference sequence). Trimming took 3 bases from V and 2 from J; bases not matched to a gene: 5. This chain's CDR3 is CASSSERETTDTQYF. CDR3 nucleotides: TGTGCCAGCAGCTCTGAGCGGGAGACCACAGATACGCAGTATTTT.

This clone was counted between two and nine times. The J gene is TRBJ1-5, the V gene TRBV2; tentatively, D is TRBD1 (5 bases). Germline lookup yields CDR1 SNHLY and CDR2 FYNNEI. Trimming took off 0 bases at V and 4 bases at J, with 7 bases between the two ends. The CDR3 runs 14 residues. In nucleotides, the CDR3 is TGTGCCAGCAGTGAAGCGGGGCCAAATCAGCCCCAGCATTTT. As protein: CASSEAGPNQPQHF.

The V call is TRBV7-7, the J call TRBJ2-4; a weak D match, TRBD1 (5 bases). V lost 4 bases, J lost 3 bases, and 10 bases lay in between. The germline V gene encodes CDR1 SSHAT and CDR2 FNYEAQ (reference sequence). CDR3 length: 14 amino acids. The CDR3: CASSSDNLKNIQYF. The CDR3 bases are TGTGCCAGCAGCTCGGACAATCTCAAAAACATTCAGTACTTC.

The CDR3 DNA follows: TGTGCCACCAGCAGAGACTCAGGGGGCTCCAATGAGCAGTTCTTC. Protein product: CATSRDSGGSNEQFF. The chain couples TRBV15 to TRBJ2-1; 8 bases align to TRBD1. After removal of 0 bases from V and 6 bases from J, the junction contained 4 bases not matched to a gene. CDR1 is LNHNV and CDR2 is YYDKDF in the germline V gene (reference sequence). The CDR3 extends over 15 amino acids.

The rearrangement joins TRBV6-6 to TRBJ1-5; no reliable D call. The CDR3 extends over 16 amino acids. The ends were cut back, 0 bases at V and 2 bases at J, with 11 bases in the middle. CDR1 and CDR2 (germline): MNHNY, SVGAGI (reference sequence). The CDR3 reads CASSYSTRVGNQPQHF. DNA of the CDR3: TGTGCCAGCAGTTACTCGACCCGGGTTGGCAATCAGCCCCAGCATTTT.

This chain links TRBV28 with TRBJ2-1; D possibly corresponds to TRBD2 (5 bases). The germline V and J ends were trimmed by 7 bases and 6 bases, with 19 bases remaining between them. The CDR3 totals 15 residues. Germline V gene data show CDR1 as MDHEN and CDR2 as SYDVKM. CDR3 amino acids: CASTLNRDGFNEQFF. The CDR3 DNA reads TGTGCCAGCACCCTAAATCGGGATGGTTTCAATGAGCAGTTCTTC.

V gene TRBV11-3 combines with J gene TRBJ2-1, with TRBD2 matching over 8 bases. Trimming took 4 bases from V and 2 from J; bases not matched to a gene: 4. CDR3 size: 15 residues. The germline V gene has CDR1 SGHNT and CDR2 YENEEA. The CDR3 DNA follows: TGTGCCAGCAGCTCCTTAGCGGGGCCCTACAATGAGCAGTTCTTC. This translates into CASSSLAGPYNEQFF.

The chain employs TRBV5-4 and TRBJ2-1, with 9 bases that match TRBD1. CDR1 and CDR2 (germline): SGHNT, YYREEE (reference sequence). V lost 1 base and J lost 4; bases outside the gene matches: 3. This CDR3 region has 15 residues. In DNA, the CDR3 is TGTGCCAGCAGCTTGAGGACAGGGGAGTACAATGAGCAGTTCTTC. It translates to CASSLRTGEYNEQFF.

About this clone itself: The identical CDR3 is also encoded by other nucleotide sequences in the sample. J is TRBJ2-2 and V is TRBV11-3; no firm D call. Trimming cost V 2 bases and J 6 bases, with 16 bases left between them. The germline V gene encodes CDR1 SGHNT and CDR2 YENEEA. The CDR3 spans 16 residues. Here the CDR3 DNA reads TGTGCCAGCAGCTTAACACGGAGCTGGGTTCCCGGGGAGCTGTTTTTT. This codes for CASSLTRSWVPGELFF.

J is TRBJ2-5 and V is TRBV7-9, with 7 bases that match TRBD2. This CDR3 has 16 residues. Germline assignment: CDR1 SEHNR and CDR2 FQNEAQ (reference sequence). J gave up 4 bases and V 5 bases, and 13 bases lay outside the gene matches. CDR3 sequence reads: CASSPRYKTSTETQYF. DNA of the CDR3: TGTGCCAGCAGCCCTCGTTATAAGACTAGCACAGAGACCCAGTACTTC.

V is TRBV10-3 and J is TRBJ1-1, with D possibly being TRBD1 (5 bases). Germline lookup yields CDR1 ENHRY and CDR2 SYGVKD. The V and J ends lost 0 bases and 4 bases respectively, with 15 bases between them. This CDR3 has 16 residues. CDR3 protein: CAISESTRGWSTEAFF. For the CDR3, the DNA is TGTGCCATCAGTGAGTCGACTAGGGGCTGGTCCACTGAAGCTTTCTTT.

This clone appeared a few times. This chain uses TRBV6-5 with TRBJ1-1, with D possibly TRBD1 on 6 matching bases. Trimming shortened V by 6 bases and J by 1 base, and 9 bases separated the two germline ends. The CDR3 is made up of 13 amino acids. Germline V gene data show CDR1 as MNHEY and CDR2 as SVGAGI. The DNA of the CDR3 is TGTGCCAGCAGGAGGGGGGGGAACACTGAAGCTTTCTTT. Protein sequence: CASRRGGNTEAFF.

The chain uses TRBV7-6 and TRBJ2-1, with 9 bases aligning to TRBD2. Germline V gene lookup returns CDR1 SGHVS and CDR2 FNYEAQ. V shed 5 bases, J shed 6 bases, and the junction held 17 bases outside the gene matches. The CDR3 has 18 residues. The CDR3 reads CASSLYPPRREGPNEQFF. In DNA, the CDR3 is TGTGCCAGCAGCCTATATCCCCCCCGGCGGGAGGGCCCCAATGAGCAGTTCTTC.

The CDR3, as DNA: TGTGCCAGTTTGGCCGCCGATGAAGCTTTCTTT. This sequence encodes CASLAADEAFF. The chain combines TRBV6-1 with TRBJ1-1; D is unclear. Germline V gives CDR1 MNHNS, CDR2 SASEGT. V shed 9 bases and J shed 7 bases, with 12 bases lying between them. The CDR3 sequence is 11 residues long.

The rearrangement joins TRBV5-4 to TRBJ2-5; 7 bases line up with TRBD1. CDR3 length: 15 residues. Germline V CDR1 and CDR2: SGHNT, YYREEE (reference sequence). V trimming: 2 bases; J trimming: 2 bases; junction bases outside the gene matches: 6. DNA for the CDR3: TGTGCCAGCAGCTTTATGAACAGGGGACAAGAGACCCAGTACTTC. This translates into CASSFMNRGQETQYF.

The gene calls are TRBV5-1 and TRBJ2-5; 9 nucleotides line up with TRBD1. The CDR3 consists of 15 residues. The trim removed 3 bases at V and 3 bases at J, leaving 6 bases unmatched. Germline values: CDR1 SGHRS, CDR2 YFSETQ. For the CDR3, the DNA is TGCGCCAGCAGCTGGGGACAGGGAACTAAAGAGACCCAGTACTTC. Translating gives CASSWGQGTKETQYF.

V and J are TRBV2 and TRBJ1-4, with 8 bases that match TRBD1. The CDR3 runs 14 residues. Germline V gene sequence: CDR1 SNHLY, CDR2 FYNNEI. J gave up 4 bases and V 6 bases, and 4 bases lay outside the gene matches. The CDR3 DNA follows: TGTGCCAGCAGATTGGGACAGGATAATGAAAAACTGTTTTTT. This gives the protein CASRLGQDNEKLFF.

CDR3 in amino acids: CASSSIVRADNYGYTF. The CDR3 DNA follows: TGTGCCAGCAGCTCCATCGTGAGGGCGGATAACTATGGCTACACCTTC. The chain joins TRBV5-8 to TRBJ1-2; D is ambiguous. The CDR3 has 16 residues. CDR1 is SGHTS and CDR2 is YDEGEE in the germline V gene. V dropped 3 bases and J dropped 1 base, with 16 bases sitting between them.

The CDR3, as DNA: TGTGCCAGCAGTGAAGCGCGGGACCCGCCTCGAGAGCAGTACTTC. This sequence encodes CASSEARDPPREQYF. The rearrangement links TRBV2 to TRBJ2-7; a possible D gene is TRBD2 (6 bases). There are 15 residues in the CDR3. The germline gives CDR1 SNHLY, CDR2 FYNNEI. V dropped 0 bases and J dropped 7 bases, with 16 bases sitting between them.

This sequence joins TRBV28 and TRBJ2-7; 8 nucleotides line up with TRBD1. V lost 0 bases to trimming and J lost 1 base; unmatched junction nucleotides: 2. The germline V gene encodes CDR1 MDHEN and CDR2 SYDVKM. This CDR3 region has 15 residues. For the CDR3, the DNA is TGTGCCAGCAGTTTATGGACAGGGGCTTCCTACGAGCAGTACTTC. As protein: CASSLWTGASYEQYF. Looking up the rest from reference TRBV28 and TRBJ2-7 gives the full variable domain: DVKVTQSSRYLVKRTGEKVFLECVQDMDHENMFWYRQDPGLGLRLIYFSYDVKMKEKGDIPEGYSVSREKKERFSLILESASTNQTSMYLCASSLWTGASYEQYFGPGTRLTVT.

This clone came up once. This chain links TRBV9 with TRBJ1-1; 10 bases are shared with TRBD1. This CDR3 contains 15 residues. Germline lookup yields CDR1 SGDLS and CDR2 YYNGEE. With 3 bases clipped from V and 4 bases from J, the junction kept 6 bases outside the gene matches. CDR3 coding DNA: TGTGCCAGCAGCGCCACGACAGGGGGCGTCACTGAAGCTTTCTTT. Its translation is CASSATTGGVTEAFF.

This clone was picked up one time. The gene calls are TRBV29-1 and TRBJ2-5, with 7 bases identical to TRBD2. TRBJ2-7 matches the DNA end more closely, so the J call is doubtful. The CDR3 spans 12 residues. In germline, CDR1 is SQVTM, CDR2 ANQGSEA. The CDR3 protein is CSVSSGTYEQYF. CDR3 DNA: TGCAGCGTTTCTAGCGGAACCTACGAGCAGTACTTC.

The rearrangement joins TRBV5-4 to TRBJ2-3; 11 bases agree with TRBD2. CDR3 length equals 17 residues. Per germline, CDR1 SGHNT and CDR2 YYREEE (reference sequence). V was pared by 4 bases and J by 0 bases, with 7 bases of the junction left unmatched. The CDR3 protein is CASSPIGTSGSTDTQYF. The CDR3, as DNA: TGTGCCAGCAGCCCCATCGGGACTAGCGGCAGCACAGATACGCAGTATTTT.

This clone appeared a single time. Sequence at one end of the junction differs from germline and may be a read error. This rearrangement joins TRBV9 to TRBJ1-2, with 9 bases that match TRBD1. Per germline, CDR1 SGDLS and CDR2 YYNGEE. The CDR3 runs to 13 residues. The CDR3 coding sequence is TGTGCCAGCAGCGCACCCCCGGGACAGGGACTCAACTTC. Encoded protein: CASSAPPGQGLNF. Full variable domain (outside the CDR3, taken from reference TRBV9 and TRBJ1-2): DSGVTQTPKHLITATGQRVTLRCSPRSGDLSVYWYQQSLDQGLQFLIQYYNGEERAKGNILERFSAQQFPDLHSELNLSSLELGDSALYFCASSAPPGQGLNFGSGTRLTVV.